Below are 25 T cell receptor beta chains sequenced from a single sample in a study of cytomegalovirus exposure and HLA in healthy donors. PCR was performed using 60 Vbeta and 13 Jbeta primers. The table came from immunoSEQ multiplex PCR; TCRdb's copy has only in-frame clones and leaves some out. Of roughly 150,000 clones listed, over 80% are singletons. The sample comprised PBMCs. Every receptor here comes from a male donor in good health and CMV-seronegative.

The V and J genes are TRBV6-5 and TRBJ2-5, with D maybe TRBD1 (6 bases). Looked up from germline, CDR1 is MNHEY and CDR2 is SVGAGI. This CDR3 has 13 residues. The germline V and J ends were trimmed by 10 bases and 8 bases, with 20 bases remaining between them. CDR3 in amino acids: CATRDISRETQYF. CDR3 nucleotide sequence: TGTGCCACCCGGGACATCTCAAGAGAAACCCAGTACTTC.

This chain uses TRBV5-6 with TRBJ1-1; D call uncertain. This CDR3 spans 14 amino acids. V shed 4 bases and J shed 1 base, with 11 bases lying between them. The germline V gene encodes CDR1 SGHDT and CDR2 YYEEEE. As DNA, the CDR3 is TGTGCCAGCAGCGTATCCGTAGCGAACACTGAAGCTTTCTTT. Translating it yields CASSVSVANTEAFF. The whole variable domain, filled in from reference TRBV5-6 and TRBJ1-1, reads DAGVTQSPTHLIKTRGQQVTLRCSPKSGHDTVSWYQQALGQGPQFIFQYYEEEERQRGNFPDRFSGHQFPNYSSELNVNALLLGDSALYLCASSVSVANTEAFFGQGTRLTVV.

This rearrangement joins TRBV6-5 to TRBJ1-1; 9 bases align to TRBD1. The CDR3 sequence is 15 residues long. The germline V gene has CDR1 MNHEY and CDR2 SVGAGI. V lost 4 bases to trimming and J lost 4 bases; unmatched junction nucleotides: 7. In DNA form, the CDR3 reads TGTGCCAGCAGTTCAATTACAGGGGGCCTCACTGAAGCTTTCTTT. It translates to CASSSITGGLTEAFF.

In the case of this clone: Other DNA sequences in the sample encode the same CDR3. The chain uses TRBV5-4 and TRBJ2-1, with 9 bases lining up with TRBD2. Trimming cost V 5 bases and J 0 bases; bases outside gene matches: 3. Germline CDR1 is SGHNT and CDR2 is YYREEE (reference sequence). This CDR3 comprises 15 residues. CDR3 protein: CASSLAGSSYNEQFF. The CDR3 nucleotides are TGTGCCAGCAGTCTAGCGGGGAGCTCCTACAATGAGCAGTTCTTC. Combining the CDR3 with reference TRBV5-4 and TRBJ2-1 gives the whole variable domain ETGVTQSPTHLIKTRGQQVTLRCSSQSGHNTVSWYQQALGQGPQFIFQYYREEENGRGNFPPRFSGLQFPNYSSELNVNALELDDSALYLCASSLAGSSYNEQFFGPGTRLTVL.

V is TRBV6-5 and J is TRBJ1-5, with D possibly TRBD1 on 5 matching bases. Deletions cut 9 bases from V and 1 base from J, with 13 bases between. The CDR3 spans 14 residues. The germline V gene encodes CDR1 MNHEY and CDR2 SVGAGI. CDR3 nucleotides: TGTGCCAGTTCCTCAGGGATGAGCAATCAGCCCCAGCATTTT. It specifies CASSSGMSNQPQHF.

CDR3 amino acids: CATSLQQGTGYGYTF. The DNA of the CDR3 is TGTGCCACAAGCTTACAACAGGGGACAGGATATGGCTACACCTTC. The rearrangement joins TRBV15 to TRBJ1-2; 8 bases match TRBD1. Germline trimming cut 9 bases from V and 5 bases from J; bases unmatched to any gene: 14. Germline-derived CDR1 and CDR2 are LNHNV and YYDKDF (reference sequence). The CDR3 runs to 15 residues.

The chain employs TRBV7-6 and TRBJ1-1, with 7 bases identical to TRBD1. Unmatched junction bases numbered 3, after V lost 5 bases and J lost 0 bases. CDR1 SGHVS and CDR2 FNYEAQ come from the germline V gene. The CDR3 sequence is 14 residues long. The CDR3 sequence: CASSLGQVNTEAFF. Here the CDR3 DNA reads TGTGCCAGCAGCCTCGGACAGGTGAACACTGAAGCTTTCTTT.

V is TRBV2 and J is TRBJ1-5; a possible D gene is TRBD1 (6 bases). CDR1 and CDR2 (germline): SNHLY, FYNNEI. This CDR3 has 14 residues. Trimming left V 6 bases short and J 7 bases short, with 16 bases between. The CDR3 bases are TGTGCCAGCAGGGAAACAGGGAGTGGGCAGCCCCAGCATTTT. This translates into CASRETGSGQPQHF.

The chain employs TRBV2 and TRBJ1-4, with TRBD1 matching over 7 bases. Germline V CDR1 and CDR2: SNHLY, FYNNEI. V shed 5 bases and J 4 bases; nucleotides not matched to a gene: 7. The CDR3 runs 15 residues. The CDR3 DNA reads TGTGCCAGCAGTTCTGGACAGGTCGGTAATGAAAAACTGTTTTTT. Its protein product is CASSSGQVGNEKLFF.

The V gene is TRBV18, the J gene TRBJ2-1; D is undetermined. Trimming shortened V by 6 bases and J by 12 bases, and 12 bases separated the two germline ends. Germline assignment: CDR1 KGHSH and CDR2 LQKENI. The CDR3 is 11 residues long. CDR3 DNA sequence: TGTGCCAGCTCTCCAACGGTGAGGCAGTTCTTC. The encoded protein is CASSPTVRQFF.

The rearrangement links TRBV7-2 to TRBJ2-3, with 8 bases identical to TRBD2. The V and J ends lost 1 base and 1 base, in that order; junction bases with no gene match: 4. The CDR3 has 16 amino acids. Per the germline V gene, CDR1 is SGHTA and CDR2 is FQGNSA. CDR3 bases: TGTGCCAGCAGCTTAGTTCCGCGGGGGGGCACAGATACGCAGTATTTT. Protein product: CASSLVPRGGTDTQYF.

The V and J genes are TRBV4-3 and TRBJ1-4, with a tentative D call TRBD1 (5 bases). CDR3 length: 16 residues. The V and J ends lost 0 bases and 8 bases respectively, with 16 bases between them. Per the germline V gene, CDR1 is LGHNA and CDR2 is YSLEER. Here the CDR3 reads CASSQDGDDSREKLFF. CDR3 nucleotides: TGCGCCAGCAGCCAAGATGGTGACGACAGCCGGGAAAAACTGTTTTTT.

The chain recombines TRBV9 with TRBJ2-1; no reliable D call. The CDR3 runs 13 residues. Germline CDR1 SGDLS, CDR2 YYNGEE. V lost 1 base and J 3 bases, leaving 5 bases between the germline ends. CDR3 protein: CASSVSIYNEQFF. In DNA, the CDR3 is TGTGCCAGCAGCGTATCCATCTACAATGAGCAGTTCTTC. The complete variable domain, with remaining parts taken from reference TRBV9 and TRBJ2-1, reads DSGVTQTPKHLITATGQRVTLRCSPRSGDLSVYWYQQSLDQGLQFLIQYYNGEERAKGNILERFSAQQFPDLHSELNLSSLELGDSALYFCASSVSIYNEQFFGPGTRLTVL.

V gene TRBV19 combines with J gene TRBJ2-1, with D possibly TRBD2 on 6 matching bases. Trimming pared 4 bases from V and 3 bases from J, leaving 19 bases between. Germline V gives CDR1 LNHDA, CDR2 SQIVND (reference sequence). This CDR3 contains 17 residues. The CDR3 region has the DNA TGTGCCAGTAGTAGGGTGGGTAAGCGGGCGGGCTACAATGAGCAGTTCTTC. Protein product: CASSRVGKRAGYNEQFF.

The CDR3 region is CASSPGTGTGELFF. In DNA form, the CDR3 reads TGCGCCAGCTCCCCAGGGACTGGGACCGGGGAGCTGTTTTTT. The rearrangement uses TRBV5-1 and TRBJ2-2, with D possibly matching TRBD2 (6 bases). CDR1 is SGHRS, CDR2 YFSETQ, per germline. Trimming left V 7 bases short and J 5 bases short, with 15 bases between. CDR3 length equals 14 residues.

This clone turned up a few times. The chain is built from TRBV6-5 and TRBJ2-7, with TRBD1 identical over 8 bases. There are 14 residues in the CDR3. Germline loops: CDR1 MNHEY, CDR2 SVGAGI. With 7 bases clipped from V and 1 base from J, the junction kept 6 bases outside the gene matches. CDR3 nucleotides: TGTGCCAGCAAGGGACAGGTGTCATCCTACGAGCAGTACTTC. It specifies CASKGQVSSYEQYF.

The rearrangement uses TRBV5-8 and TRBJ1-5; a weak D match, TRBD1 (5 bases). This CDR3 is 18 amino acids long. Germline CDR1 reads SGHTS; CDR2 reads YDEGEE. Trimming removed 4 bases from V and 0 bases from J, with 20 bases in between. This CDR3 is CASSAGGTGIDSNQPQHF. The CDR3 bases are TGTGCCAGCAGCGCGGGGGGTACGGGAATTGATAGCAATCAGCCCCAGCATTTT.

V usage is TRBV11-3 and J usage is TRBJ2-2, with TRBD1 matching over 7 bases. Germline lookup yields CDR1 SGHNT and CDR2 YENEEA. V gave up 5 bases and J gave up 4 bases; unmatched junction bases: 10. CDR3 length equals 16 residues. Here the CDR3 DNA reads TGTGCCAGCAGCCCCACAGGGGCTCTCGGCACCGGGGAGCTGTTTTTT. Protein: CASSPTGALGTGELFF. The whole variable domain, filled in from reference TRBV11-3 and TRBJ2-2, reads EAGVVQSPRYKIIEKKQPVAFWCNPISGHNTLYWYLQNLGQGPELLIRYENEEAVDDSQLPKDRFSAERLKGVDSTLKIQPAELGDSAVYLCASSPTGALGTGELFFGEGSRLTVL.

This chain uses TRBV14 with TRBJ1-6; no clear D. Germline CDR1 reads SGHDN; CDR2 reads FVKESK. V was shortened by 5 bases and J by 9 bases, with 14 bases between the two germline ends. This CDR3 comprises 14 residues. Written as DNA, the CDR3 is TGTGCCAGCAGCTTGGATGGGAGAACTTCACCCCTCCACTTT. This translates into CASSLDGRTSPLHF.

The CDR3 DNA is TGTGCCAGCAGCTTCTCGACAGGGATGTACCACGAGCAGTACTTC. This sequence encodes CASSFSTGMYHEQYF. V usage is TRBV5-4 and J usage is TRBJ2-7, with 7 bases fitting TRBD1. This CDR3 is 15 amino acids long. Per the germline V gene, CDR1 is SGHNT and CDR2 is YYREEE (reference sequence). J lost 5 bases, V lost 2 bases, and 10 bases had no gene match.

The chain employs TRBV5-8 and TRBJ1-2; no firm D call. The CDR3 spans 12 residues. Germline V gene data show CDR1 as SGHTS and CDR2 as YDEGEE. V was pared by 5 bases and J by 2 bases, with 7 bases between. The CDR3 DNA sequence: TGTGCCAGCAGTCCCAGAAACTATGGCTACACCTTC. This sequence encodes CASSPRNYGYTF.

This clone was picked up one time. This chain joins TRBV14 and TRBJ2-3, with D possibly matching TRBD2 (5 bases). The CDR3 has 17 residues. Trimming shortened V by 0 bases and J by 5 bases, and 18 bases separated the two germline ends. Germline V gene lookup returns CDR1 SGHDN and CDR2 FVKESK. CDR3 in DNA: TGTGCCAGCAGCCAAGATCGTCCGGGGTTCAGGCGAGATACGCAGTATTTT. It encodes CASSQDRPGFRRDTQYF.

The chain is built from TRBV9 and TRBJ2-3; possibly TRBD1 for D (6 bases). This CDR3 is 15 amino acids long. Germline V CDR1 and CDR2: SGDLS, YYNGEE. V lost 10 bases to trimming and J lost 7 bases, with 25 bases between them. CDR3 in amino acids: CADGKGVQSNYTQYF. CDR3 DNA sequence: TGTGCCGACGGGAAGGGGGTCCAATCCAATTATACGCAGTATTTT.

A few counts support this clone. The chain combines TRBV7-6 with TRBJ1-1; possible D gene TRBD1, 6 bases. V gave up 4 bases and J gave up 2 bases, with 8 bases separating them. The germline CDR1 and CDR2 sequences are SGHVS and FNYEAQ. The CDR3 contains 13 residues. The CDR3 bases are TGTGCCAGCAGCTCAGGGGTAAACACTGAAGCTTTCTTT. This translates into CASSSGVNTEAFF.

Turning to this clone: This sample includes further DNA sequences coding for the same CDR3. V is TRBV21-1 and J is TRBJ2-6; the tabulated D call, TRBD1, remains unverified against the DNA. TRBV21-1 is tagged as a pseudogene. CDR3 size: 19 residues. CDR3 protein: CASSKSADRGNSGANVLTF. The CDR3 DNA follows: TGTGCCAGCAGCAAATCGGCGGACAGGGGAAACTCTGGGGCCAACGTCCTGACTTTC.